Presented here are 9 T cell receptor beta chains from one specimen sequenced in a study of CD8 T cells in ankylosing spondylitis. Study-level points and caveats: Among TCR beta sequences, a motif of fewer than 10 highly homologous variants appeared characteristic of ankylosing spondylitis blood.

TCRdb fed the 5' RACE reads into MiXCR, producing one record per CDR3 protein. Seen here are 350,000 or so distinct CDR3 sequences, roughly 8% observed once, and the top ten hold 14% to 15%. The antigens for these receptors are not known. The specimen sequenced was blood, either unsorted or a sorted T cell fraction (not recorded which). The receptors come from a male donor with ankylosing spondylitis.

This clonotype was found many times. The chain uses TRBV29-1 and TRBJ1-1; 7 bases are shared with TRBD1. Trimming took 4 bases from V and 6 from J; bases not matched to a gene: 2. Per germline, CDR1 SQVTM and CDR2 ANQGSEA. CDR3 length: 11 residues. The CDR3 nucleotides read TGCAGCGTTGTAGGGGGCCCTGAAGCTTTCTTT. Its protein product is CSVVGGPEAFF. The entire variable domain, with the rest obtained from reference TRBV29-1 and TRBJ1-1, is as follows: SAVISQKPSRDICQRGTSLTIQCQVDSQVTMMFWYRQQPGQSLTLIATANQGSEATYESGFVIDKFPISRPNLTFSTLTVSNMSPEDSSIYLCSVVGGPEAFFGQGTRLTVV.

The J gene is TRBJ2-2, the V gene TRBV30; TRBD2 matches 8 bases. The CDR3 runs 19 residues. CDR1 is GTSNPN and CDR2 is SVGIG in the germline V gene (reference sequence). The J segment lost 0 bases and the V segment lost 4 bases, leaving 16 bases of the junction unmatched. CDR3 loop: CAWNVFAAAGGANTGELFF. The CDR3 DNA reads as TGTGCCTGGAACGTCTTTGCCGCCGCGGGAGGTGCGAACACCGGGGAGCTGTTTTTT.

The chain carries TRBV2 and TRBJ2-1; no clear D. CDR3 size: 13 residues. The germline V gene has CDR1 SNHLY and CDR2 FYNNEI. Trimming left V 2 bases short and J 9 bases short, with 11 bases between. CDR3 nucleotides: TGTGCCAGCAGTGAACTGAAGGCGAGTGAGCAGTTCTTC. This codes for CASSELKASEQFF.

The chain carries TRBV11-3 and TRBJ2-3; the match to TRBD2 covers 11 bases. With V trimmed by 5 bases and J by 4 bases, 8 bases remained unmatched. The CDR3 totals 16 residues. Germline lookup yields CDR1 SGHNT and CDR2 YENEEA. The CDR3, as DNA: TGTGCCAGCAGCACCAGTAGCGGGAGGGGAGCAGATACGCAGTATTTT. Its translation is CASSTSSGRGADTQYF. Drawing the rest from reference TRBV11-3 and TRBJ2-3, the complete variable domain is EAGVVQSPRYKIIEKKQPVAFWCNPISGHNTLYWYLQNLGQGPELLIRYENEEAVDDSQLPKDRFSAERLKGVDSTLKIQPAELGDSAVYLCASSTSSGRGADTQYFGPGTRLTVL.

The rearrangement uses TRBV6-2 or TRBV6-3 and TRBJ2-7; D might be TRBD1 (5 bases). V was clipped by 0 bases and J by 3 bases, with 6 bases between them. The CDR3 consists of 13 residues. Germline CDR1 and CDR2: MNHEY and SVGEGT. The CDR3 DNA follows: TGTGCCAGCAGTTACTCCCAGGGCTACGAGCAGTACTTC. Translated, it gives CASSYSQGYEQYF.

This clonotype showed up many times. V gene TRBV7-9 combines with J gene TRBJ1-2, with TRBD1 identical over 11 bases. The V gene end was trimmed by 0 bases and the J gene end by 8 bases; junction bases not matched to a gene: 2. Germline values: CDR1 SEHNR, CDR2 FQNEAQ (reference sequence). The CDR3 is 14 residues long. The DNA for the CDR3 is TGTGCCAGCAGCTTAGCGGACAGGGGGCTGGGCTACACCTTC. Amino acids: CASSLADRGLGYTF.

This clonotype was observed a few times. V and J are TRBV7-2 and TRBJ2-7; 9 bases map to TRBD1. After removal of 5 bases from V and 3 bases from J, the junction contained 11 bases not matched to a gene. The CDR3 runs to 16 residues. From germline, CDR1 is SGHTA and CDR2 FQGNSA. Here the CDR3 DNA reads TGTGCCAGCAGCATGGGCGTAGGGACAGGGCGCTACGAGCAGTACTTC. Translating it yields CASSMGVGTGRYEQYF.

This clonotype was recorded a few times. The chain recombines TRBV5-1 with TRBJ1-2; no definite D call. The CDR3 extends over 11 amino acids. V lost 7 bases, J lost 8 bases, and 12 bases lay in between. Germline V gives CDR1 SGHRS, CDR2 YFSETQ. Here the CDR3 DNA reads TGCGCCAGCTTCGGAGATAACGGCTACACCTTC. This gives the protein CASFGDNGYTF.

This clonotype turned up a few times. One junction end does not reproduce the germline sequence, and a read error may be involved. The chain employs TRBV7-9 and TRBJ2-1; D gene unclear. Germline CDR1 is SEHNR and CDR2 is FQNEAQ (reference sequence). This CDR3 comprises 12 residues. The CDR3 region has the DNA TGTGCCAGCAGCTTAGGGCGGCTTAGTGTGCTCTTC. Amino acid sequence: CASSLGRLSVLF.